This T cell receptor beta chain was profiled in a study of T cell repertoires in cytomegalovirus infection. Study overall: Public signatures in TCR beta pointed to CMV infection and matching HLA type.

This clonotype was counted only a few times. No antigen is known for it. The CDR3 totals 13 residues. CDR1 and CDR2 (germline): SQVTM, ANQGSEA. J was trimmed by 3 bases and V by 6 bases; bases with no gene match: 7. Via MiXCR, TCRdb re-called the reads, giving one row per CDR3 protein. Of around 140,000 distinct CDR3 sequences listed, about 31% were seen once; the top ten hold 45% to 55%. The chain couples TRBV29-1 to TRBJ1-1; 7 bases fit TRBD1. Sequenced here: CD8+ T cells from cultured PBMCs, sampled from culture after CMV antigen stimulation. The origin of this receptor is a human donor in good health (CMV status not recorded). Some clones in this sample may be carry-over from other donors' samples. The CDR3 DNA follows: TGCAGCGTAGAAACAGGGGAGGACACTGAAGCTTTCTTT. This codes for CSVETGEDTEAFF.